Each of the 22 T cell receptor beta chains below was sequenced from the same sample in a study of blood T cell repertoires in COVID-19. The method was immunoSEQ multiplex PCR; TCRdb's version includes in-frame clones alone and lacks a portion of them. This sample has fewer than 25,000 clones, with roughly nine tenths found just once. The sequenced sample consisted of peripheral blood. The receptors originated from a human donor in a cohort sampled during active COVID-19.

V is TRBV28 and J is TRBJ1-1; D not resolved. CDR1 MDHEN and CDR2 SYDVKM come from the germline V gene. V gave up 4 bases and J gave up 4 bases, with 7 bases separating them. This CDR3 has 12 residues. The CDR3 reads CASSYLSTEAFF. The CDR3, as DNA: TGTGCCAGCAGTTACTTGAGCACTGAAGCTTTCTTT.

The chain employs TRBV3-1 (or the pseudogene TRBV3-2) and TRBJ1-5, with TRBD1 as a possible D gene (5 bases). V was trimmed by 1 base and J by 6 bases, leaving 13 bases between them. From germline, CDR1 is LGHDT and CDR2 YNNKEL (reference sequence). The CDR3 contains 15 residues. The CDR3, as DNA: TGTGCCAGCAGCCAAGGACACGGGAGGGGTCAGCCCCAGCATTTT. Translated: CASSQGHGRGQPQHF.

In this sample, this clone turned up a few times. The chain joins TRBV12-3 or TRBV12-4 to TRBJ1-2; TRBD1 agrees at 7 bases. The J segment lost 4 bases and the V segment lost 6 bases, leaving 2 bases of the junction unmatched. The CDR3 runs 12 residues. CDR3 sequence reads: CASSRDSYGYTF. In DNA form, the CDR3 reads TGTGCCAGCAGCCGGGACAGCTATGGCTACACCTTC.

On this clone: One junction end disagrees with the germline gene, perhaps due to a read error. The chain carries TRBV4-3 and TRBJ2-3; 9 positions match TRBD2. Per germline, CDR1 LGHNA and CDR2 YSLEER. CDR3 length equals 14 residues. CDR3 coding DNA: TGCGCCAGCAGCCAAGATGCGGCGGGAGGGACCAAACTTTTT. Its translation: CASSQDAAGGTKLF.

The J gene is TRBJ2-3, the V gene TRBV10-1; 7 positions agree with TRBD2. Looked up from germline, CDR1 is WNHNN and CDR2 is SYGVQD (reference sequence). The CDR3 loop spans 15 amino acids. V shed 0 bases and J 5 bases; nucleotides not matched to a gene: 5. The CDR3 DNA sequence: TGCGCCAGCAGTGAGTCTGGCGGGGGTATAGATACGCAGTATTTT. It specifies CASSESGGGIDTQYF.

The chain joins TRBV24-1 to TRBJ2-1; 9 bases align to TRBD1. Per germline, CDR1 KGHDR and CDR2 SFDVKD. V was pared by 4 bases and J by 8 bases, with 8 bases of the junction left unmatched. The length of the CDR3 is 15 residues. This CDR3 is CATSEVTGGSDEQFF. In nucleotides, the CDR3 is TGTGCCACCAGTGAGGTTACAGGGGGCAGCGATGAGCAGTTCTTC.

The chain joins TRBV9 to TRBJ2-1; TRBD2 matches 11 bases. V dropped 0 bases and J dropped 0; count of bases not matched to a gene: 2. The germline V gene encodes CDR1 SGDLS and CDR2 YYNGEE. The CDR3 runs 17 residues. The CDR3 region is CASSVGLAGISYNEQFF. Written as DNA, the CDR3 is TGTGCCAGCAGCGTAGGACTAGCGGGAATCTCCTACAATGAGCAGTTCTTC.

The V gene is TRBV5-5, the J gene TRBJ2-3; 8 bases agree with TRBD2. The CDR3 is made up of 13 amino acids. The ends lost 7 bases at V and 0 bases at J; junction bases unmatched: 1. Germline values: CDR1 SGHKS, CDR2 YYEKEE (reference sequence). The CDR3 spells CASLAGSTDTQYF. CDR3 DNA sequence: TGTGCCAGCTTAGCGGGGAGCACAGATACGCAGTATTTT.

This sequence joins TRBV10-3 and TRBJ2-7; TRBD1 agrees at 7 bases. This CDR3 contains 16 residues. The V gene's germline CDR1 is ENHRY and CDR2 SYGVKD. V shed 5 bases and J 4 bases; nucleotides not matched to a gene: 14. CDR3 coding DNA: TGTGCCATCAGTACCGTGGGACAGAGGCTTTCGTACGAGCAGTACTTC. As protein: CAISTVGQRLSYEQYF.

The rearrangement joins TRBV5-6 to TRBJ2-7; 12 bases fit TRBD1. CDR1 SGHDT and CDR2 YYEEEE come from the germline V gene. CDR3 length equals 15 residues. V was clipped by 3 bases and J by 8 bases; unmatched bases: 9. CDR3 protein: CASSWDRGRNYQQYF. CDR3 in DNA: TGTGCCAGCAGCTGGGACAGGGGGCGCAATTACCAGCAGTACTTC.

This sequence joins TRBV19 and TRBJ1-4, with a tentative D call TRBD1 (5 bases). The CDR3 runs to 15 residues. Germline V gene data show CDR1 as LNHDA and CDR2 as SQIVND (reference sequence). The V end lost 6 bases, the J end lost 8 bases, and 19 bases lay between the germline ends. The CDR3 sequence is CASSYLSGPGEKLFF. CDR3 coding DNA: TGTGCCAGTAGCTACCTCTCAGGGCCAGGGGAAAAACTGTTTTTT.

In nucleotides, the CDR3 is TGTGCCAGCAGCCCAACTACGACTAGCGGGAGTCTGTTTTTT. It codes for CASSPTTTSGSLFF. The chain joins TRBV3-1 (or the pseudogene TRBV3-2) to TRBJ2-2; the match to TRBD2 covers 12 bases. Germline trimming cut 4 bases from V and 14 bases from J; bases unmatched to any gene: 8. The CDR3 covers 14 residues. Germline CDR1 reads LGHDT; CDR2 reads YNNKEL (reference sequence).

This chain uses TRBV6-1 with TRBJ2-7; 8 bases fit TRBD2. This CDR3 is built from 16 residues. V gave up 4 bases and J gave up 0 bases; unmatched junction bases: 8. Germline CDR1 MNHNS, CDR2 SASEGT. CDR3 in amino acids: CASSVASGGASYEQYF. Here the CDR3 DNA reads TGTGCCAGCAGTGTAGCATCGGGGGGGGCCTCCTACGAGCAGTACTTC.

The J gene is TRBJ2-1, the V gene TRBV5-1; D possibly corresponds to TRBD2 (5 bases). This CDR3 is built from 16 residues. With 4 bases removed from V and 3 bases from J, the gap between germline ends came to 17 bases. Germline CDR1 is SGHRS and CDR2 is YFSETQ. The CDR3 region is CASSSPLASRYNEQFF. CDR3 DNA sequence: TGCGCCAGCAGCAGCCCTTTAGCGTCCCGCTACAATGAGCAGTTCTTC.

The rearrangement links TRBV5-1 to TRBJ2-2; a possible D gene is TRBD1 (5 bases). Germline CDR1 is SGHRS and CDR2 is YFSETQ. The CDR3 has 16 residues. Trimming removed 1 base from V and 6 bases from J, with 16 bases in between. The CDR3 protein is CASSLKAGSIAGELFF. Here the CDR3 DNA reads TGCGCCAGCAGCTTGAAGGCAGGGTCGATTGCCGGGGAGCTGTTTTTT.

The rearrangement links TRBV30 to TRBJ2-6; a weak D match, TRBD2 (5 bases). This CDR3 has 20 residues. The V gene lost 0 bases and the J gene lost 0 bases, with 21 bases spanning the gap. Germline V lookup: CDR1 GTSNPN, CDR2 SVGIG (reference sequence). The CDR3 protein is CAWSVRGGDRIFSGANVLTF. The CDR3 coding sequence is TGTGCCTGGAGTGTGAGAGGAGGAGACCGCATTTTCTCTGGGGCCAACGTCCTGACTTTC.

This chain uses TRBV11-3 with TRBJ2-7, with D uncertain. The germline gives CDR1 SGHNT, CDR2 YENEEA. V dropped 5 bases and J dropped 7 bases, with 12 bases sitting between them. This CDR3 has 12 amino acids. The CDR3 DNA is TGTGCCAGCAGCCGCCCTTCGGAGGAGCAGTACTTC. It codes for CASSRPSEEQYF.

The chain couples TRBV4-3 to TRBJ1-3; D gene ambiguous. Trimming took 4 bases from V and 2 from J, leaving 15 bases between them. Germline V gene data show CDR1 as LGHNA and CDR2 as YSLEER. CDR3 length equals 16 residues. The chain's CDR3 is CASSLSTPGTGNTIYF. In nucleotides, the CDR3 is TGCGCCAGCAGCCTGAGTACCCCGGGTACTGGAAACACCATATATTTT.

The gene calls are TRBV5-1 and TRBJ2-1, with 8 bases that match TRBD1. CDR3 size: 16 residues. The V gene's germline CDR1 is SGHRS and CDR2 YFSETQ. Trimming at V came to 0 bases and at J to 8 bases, leaving 10 bases not matched to a gene. The DNA of the CDR3 is TGCGCCAGCAGCTTGGCCCCCAGGACAGGGCAGGATGAGCAGTTCTTC. It specifies CASSLAPRTGQDEQFF. Filled out from reference TRBV5-1 and TRBJ2-1, the complete variable domain reads KAGVTQTPRYLIKTRGQQVTLSCSPISGHRSVSWYQQTPGQGLQFLFEYFSETQRNKGNFPGRFSGRQFSNSRSEMNVSTLELGDSALYLCASSLAPRTGQDEQFFGPGTRLTVL.

V and J are TRBV25-1 and TRBJ2-5, with D uncertain. CDR1 and CDR2 (germline): MGHDK, SYGVNS. The V and J ends lost 1 base and 5 bases respectively, with 8 bases between them. This CDR3 contains 13 residues. For the CDR3, the DNA is TGTGCCAGCAGTGAATCGGTCGGGGAGACCCAGTACTTC. Protein sequence: CASSESVGETQYF.

This clone was counted between two and nine times. The rearrangement uses TRBV19 and TRBJ2-3; 16 nucleotides align to TRBD2. V shed 7 bases and J 2 bases; nucleotides not matched to a gene: 18. This CDR3 is built from 21 residues. The germline gives CDR1 LNHDA, CDR2 SQIVND (reference sequence). The CDR3: CASTSADNPGLAGGYTDTQYF. CDR3 in DNA: TGTGCCAGTACGTCGGCCGATAATCCGGGACTAGCGGGGGGGTACACAGATACGCAGTATTTT.

The chain links TRBV5-1 to TRBJ2-3, with 9 bases lining up with TRBD2. CDR3 length: 15 residues. V lost 4 bases and J lost 5; bases outside the gene matches: 8. Per the germline V gene, CDR1 is SGHRS and CDR2 is YFSETQ. CDR3 nucleotides: TGCGCCAGCAGCCGCCGCCTAGCGGGACTAGATACGCAGTATTTT. Protein: CASSRRLAGLDTQYF. The whole variable domain, remainder taken from reference TRBV5-1 and TRBJ2-3, is KAGVTQTPRYLIKTRGQQVTLSCSPISGHRSVSWYQQTPGQGLQFLFEYFSETQRNKGNFPGRFSGRQFSNSRSEMNVSTLELGDSALYLCASSRRLAGLDTQYFGPGTRLTVL.